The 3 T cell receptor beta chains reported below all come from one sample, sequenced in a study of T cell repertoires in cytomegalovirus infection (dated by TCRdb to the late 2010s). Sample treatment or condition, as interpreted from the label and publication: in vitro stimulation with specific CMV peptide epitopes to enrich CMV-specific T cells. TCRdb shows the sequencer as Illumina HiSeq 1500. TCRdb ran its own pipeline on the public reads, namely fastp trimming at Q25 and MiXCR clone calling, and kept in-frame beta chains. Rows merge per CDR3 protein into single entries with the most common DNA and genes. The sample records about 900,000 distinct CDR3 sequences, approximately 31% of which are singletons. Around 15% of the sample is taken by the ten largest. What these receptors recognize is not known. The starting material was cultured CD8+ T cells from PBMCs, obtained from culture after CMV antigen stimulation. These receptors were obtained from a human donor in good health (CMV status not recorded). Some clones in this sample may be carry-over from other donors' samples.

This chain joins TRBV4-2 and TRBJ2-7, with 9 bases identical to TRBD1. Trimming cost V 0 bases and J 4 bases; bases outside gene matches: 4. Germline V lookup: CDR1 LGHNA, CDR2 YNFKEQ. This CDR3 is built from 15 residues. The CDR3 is CASSQDRQGVYEQYV. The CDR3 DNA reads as TGTGCCAGCAGCCAAGACCGACAGGGGGTATACGAGCAGTACGTC.

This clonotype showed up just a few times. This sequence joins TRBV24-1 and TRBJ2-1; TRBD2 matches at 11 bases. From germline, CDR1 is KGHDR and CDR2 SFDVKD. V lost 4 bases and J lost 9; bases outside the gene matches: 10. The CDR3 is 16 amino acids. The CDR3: CATSDPLAGDQGEQFF. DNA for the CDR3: TGTGCCACCAGTGACCCACTAGCGGGGGACCAGGGTGAGCAGTTCTTC.

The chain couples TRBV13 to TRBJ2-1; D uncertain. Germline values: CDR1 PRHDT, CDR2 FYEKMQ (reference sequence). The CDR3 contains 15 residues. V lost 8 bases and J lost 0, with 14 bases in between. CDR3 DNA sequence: TGTGCCAGCGCACCTAGGGCTGACTCCTACAATGAGCAGTTCTTC. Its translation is CASAPRADSYNEQFF.